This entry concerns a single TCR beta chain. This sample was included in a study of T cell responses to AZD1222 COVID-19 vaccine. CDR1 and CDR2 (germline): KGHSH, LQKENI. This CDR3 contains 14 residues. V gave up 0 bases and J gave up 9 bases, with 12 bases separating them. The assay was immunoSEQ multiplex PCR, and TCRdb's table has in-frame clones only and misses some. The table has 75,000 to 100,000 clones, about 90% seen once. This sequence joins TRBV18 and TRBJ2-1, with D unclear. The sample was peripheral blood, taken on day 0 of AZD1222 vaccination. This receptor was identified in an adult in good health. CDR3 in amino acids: CASSPPVGWGEQFF. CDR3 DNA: TGTGCCAGCTCACCACCGGTGGGGTGGGGTGAGCAGTTCTTC.